The T cell receptor beta chain under discussion was sequenced for a study of blood T cell repertoires in COVID-19. The assay was immunoSEQ multiplex PCR, and TCRdb's table has in-frame clones only and misses some. The sample has 150,000 to 200,000 clones, 86% seen once. The V gene's germline CDR1 is SGHAT and CDR2 FQNNGV. This CDR3 contains 16 residues. The ends lost 4 bases at V and 0 bases at J; junction bases unmatched: 1. This clonotype originated in a woman aged 25-40 years who had recovered from COVID-19. The sequenced material came from PBMCs or T cells enriched from blood (not recorded which). The V gene is TRBV11-2, the J gene TRBJ2-1; 12 bases line up with TRBD2. For the CDR3, the DNA is TGTGCCAGCAGCTCGACTAGCGGGAGCTCCTACAATGAGCAGTTCTTC. This codes for CASSSTSGSSYNEQFF.